A selection of T cell receptor beta chains follows, all from one sample in a study of blood T cell repertoires in COVID-19. The table came from immunoSEQ multiplex PCR; TCRdb's copy has only in-frame clones and leaves some out. The sample holds a few hundred thousand clones; 85% are singletons and the top ten take roughly 3.4%. The sample comprised peripheral blood. The receptors shown here come from a woman under 30 with acute or convalescent COVID-19. CDR3s include the opening cysteine and the closing phenylalanine or tryptophan. Fields, in order: clone size, D gene, V gene, J gene, CDR3 DNA, CDR3 protein. D genes are given only for firm matches. Where a row states a size, it is once, few, many or the class of an expanded clone; other rows omit it.

NA	TRBD2	TRBV29-1	TRBJ2-7	TGCAGCGTTGGAAGCGGGGGCGGGGGCGAGCAGTACTTC	CSVGSGGGGEQYF
NA	NA	TRBV19	TRBJ2-5	TGTGCCAGTAGCCAATACAGGTTTAAGGAGACCCAGTACTTC	CASSQYRFKETQYF
NA	NA	TRBV12-3/TRBV12-4	TRBJ1-2	TGTGCCAGCAGTGTCTCGTATGGCTACACCTTC	CASSVSYGYTF
NA	NA	TRBV28	TRBJ1-1	TGTGCCAGCAGTTTTACAGGGAACACTGAAGCTTTCTTT	CASSFTGNTEAFF
few	NA	TRBV2	TRBJ2-7	TGTGCCAGCAGTGAAAACCCCGGGCAGTACTTC	CASSENPGQYF
NA	NA	TRBV7-3	TRBJ2-3	TGTGCCAGCAGCTTAGCAGGGGACCTAGGAACCACAGATACGCAGTATTTT	CASSLAGDLGTTDTQYF
NA	NA	TRBV14	TRBJ1-6	TGTGCCAGCAGCCAAGATTTAGGGGGGGCTGGCATTAATTCACCCCTCCACTTT	CASSQDLGGAGINSPLHF
NA	NA	TRBV7-9	TRBJ1-3	TGTGCCAGCACCGATTTCTCCTCTTTTGGACAGATCTCTGGAAACACCATATATTTT	CASTDFSSFGQISGNTIYF
NA	NA	TRBV16	TRBJ1-2	TGTGCCAGCAGCCAATCAGCAGGGGCGCTTGATGGCTACACCTTC	CASSQSAGALDGYTF
NA	NA	TRBV3-1/TRBV3-2	TRBJ2-5	TGTGCCAGCAGCCAAGGCGGGGAGATTGGTGTTGAGACCCAGTACTTC	CASSQGGEIGVETQYF
NA	TRBD1	TRBV28	TRBJ2-7	TGTGCCAGCAGTTCGCCGGGACAGGGACCCTACGAGCAGTACTTC	CASSSPGQGPYEQYF
once	NA	TRBV6-6	TRBJ1-1	TGTGCCAGCAGTGGCTCAGGGGACACTGAAGCTTTCTTT	CASSGSGDTEAFF
NA	NA	TRBV27	TRBJ2-3	TGTGCCAGCAGCTTAAGGGGTACAGATACGCAGTATTTT	CASSLRGTDTQYF
NA	NA	TRBV6-5	TRBJ1-5	TGTGCCAGCAGACCGGGACATTTAAGCAATCAGCCCCAGCATTTT	CASRPGHLSNQPQHF
NA	TRBD2	TRBV7-9	TRBJ2-5	TGTGCCAGCAGCTTAGCGCGGCCTAGCGGCCAAGAGACCCAGTACTTC	CASSLARPSGQETQYF
NA	NA	TRBV20-1	TRBJ1-1	TGCAGTGCTAGAAAACGGGATGAAGCTTTCTTT	CSARKRDEAFF
NA	NA	TRBV5-6	TRBJ2-7	TGTGCCAGCAGCTTACTGGGGGGACTGTACTTC	CASSLLGGLYF
once	NA	TRBV9	TRBJ2-1	TGTGCCAGCAGCGGAGGCCCTTTGGCTGAGCAGTTCTTC	CASSGGPLAEQFF
NA	TRBD1	TRBV28	TRBJ1-2	TGTGCCAGCGGACAGGAATTTTTAAGGGGCTACACCTTC	CASGQEFLRGYTF
NA	TRBD2	TRBV9	TRBJ2-5	TGTGCCAGCAGCGCAAAGGGACTATTGGTGGAGACCCAGTACTTC	CASSAKGLLVETQYF
NA	NA	TRBV4-1	TRBJ2-5	TGCGCCAGCAGCCAAGAGTCAAGCCACCAAGAGACCCAGTACTTC	CASSQESSHQETQYF
NA	TRBD1	TRBV28	TRBJ1-1	TGTGCCAGCAGTCCCCTGACAGGGAAGTACACTGAAGCTTTCTTT	CASSPLTGKYTEAFF